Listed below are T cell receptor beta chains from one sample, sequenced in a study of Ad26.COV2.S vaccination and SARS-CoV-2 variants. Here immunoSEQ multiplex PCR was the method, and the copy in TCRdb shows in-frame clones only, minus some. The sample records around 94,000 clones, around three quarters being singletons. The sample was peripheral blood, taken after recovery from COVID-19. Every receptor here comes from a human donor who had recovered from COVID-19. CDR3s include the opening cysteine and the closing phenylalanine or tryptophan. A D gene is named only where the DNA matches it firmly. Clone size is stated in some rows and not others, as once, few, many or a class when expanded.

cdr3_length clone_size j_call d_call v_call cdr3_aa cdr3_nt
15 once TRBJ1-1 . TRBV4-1 CASSQIPGGNTEAFF TGCGCCAGCAGCCAAATTCCCGGGGGGAACACTGAAGCTTTCTTT
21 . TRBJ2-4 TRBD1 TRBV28 CASSLNPGQGDWGLAKNIQYF TGTGCCAGCAGTTTAAACCCGGGACAGGGGGATTGGGGTCTAGCCAAAAACATTCAGTACTTC
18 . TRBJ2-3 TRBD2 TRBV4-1 CASSPIFGNSGSTDTQYF TGCGCCAGCAGCCCTATCTTCGGTAATAGCGGGTCGACAGATACGCAGTATTTT
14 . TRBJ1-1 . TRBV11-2 CASSLQGKDTEAFF TGTGCCAGCAGCTTACAGGGGAAGGACACTGAAGCTTTCTTT
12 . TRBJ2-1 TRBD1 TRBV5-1 CASSSDREDEFF TGCGCCAGCAGCTCCGACAGGGAAGACGAGTTCTTC
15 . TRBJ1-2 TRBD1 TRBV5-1 CASSGTGGEGYGYTF TGCGCCAGCAGTGGGACAGGGGGCGAGGGCTATGGCTACACCTTC
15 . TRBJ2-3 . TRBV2 CASSGSGPSTDTQYF TGTGCCAGCAGTGGCTCAGGACCTAGCACAGATACGCAGTATTTT
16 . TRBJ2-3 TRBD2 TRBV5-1 CASSLAGGGAADTQYF TGCGCCAGCAGCTTGGCCGGCGGGGGGGCGGCAGATACGCAGTATTTT
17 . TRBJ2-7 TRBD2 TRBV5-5 CASNYGGLAGVSYEQYF TGTGCCAGCAACTACGGTGGGCTAGCGGGGGTCTCCTACGAGCAGTACTTC
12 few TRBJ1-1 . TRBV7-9 CASTLAGNEAFF TGTGCCAGCACATTAGCGGGGAATGAAGCTTTCTTT
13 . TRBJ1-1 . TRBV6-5 CASRKTTWTEAFF TGTGCCAGCAGGAAAACGACATGGACTGAAGCTTTCTTT
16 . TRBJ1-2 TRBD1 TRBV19 CASSSDRDRGNHGYTF TGTGCCAGTAGTAGTGACCGGGACAGGGGTAATCATGGCTACACCTTC
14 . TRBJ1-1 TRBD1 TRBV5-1 CASSFQGDVTEAFF TGCGCCAGCAGCTTTCAGGGGGACGTCACTGAAGCTTTCTTT
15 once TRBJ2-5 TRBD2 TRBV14 CASSHRGGAGETQYF TGTGCCAGCAGCCACCGCGGGGGGGCGGGAGAGACCCAGTACTTC
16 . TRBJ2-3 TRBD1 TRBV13 CASSPPRDRETDTQYF TGTGCCAGCAGCCCCCCCCGGGACAGGGAGACAGATACGCAGTATTTT
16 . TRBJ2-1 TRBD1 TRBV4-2 CASNISPGTGGNEQFF TGTGCCAGCAATATTTCCCCCGGGACAGGGGGAAATGAGCAGTTCTTC
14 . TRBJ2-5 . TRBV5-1 CASSLAGMRETQYF TGCGCCAGCAGCTTGGCCGGGATGCGGGAGACCCAGTACTTC